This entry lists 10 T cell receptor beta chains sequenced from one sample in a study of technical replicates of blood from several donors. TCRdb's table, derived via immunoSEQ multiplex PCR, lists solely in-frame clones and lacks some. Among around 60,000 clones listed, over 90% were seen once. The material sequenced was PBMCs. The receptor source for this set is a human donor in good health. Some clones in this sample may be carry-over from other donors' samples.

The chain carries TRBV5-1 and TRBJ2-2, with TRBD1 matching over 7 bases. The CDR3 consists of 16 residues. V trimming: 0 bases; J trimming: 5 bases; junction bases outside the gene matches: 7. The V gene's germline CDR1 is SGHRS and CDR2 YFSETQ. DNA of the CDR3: TGCGCCAGCAGCTTGGTAGGGGGCGCCGGAACCGGGGAGCTGTTTTTT. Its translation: CASSLVGGAGTGELFF.

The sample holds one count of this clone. CDR3 region: CASSWGTSAYEQYF. The CDR3 DNA is TGTGCCAGCAGCTGGGGGACTAGTGCCTACGAGCAGTACTTC. V is TRBV7-2 and J is TRBJ2-7; 8 nucleotides match TRBD2. The CDR3 loop spans 14 amino acids. V shed 4 bases, J shed 2 bases, and the junction held 4 bases outside the gene matches. From germline, CDR1 is SGHTA and CDR2 FQGNSA. Using reference TRBV7-2 and TRBJ2-7 for the parts outside the CDR3, the full variable domain is GAGVSQSPSNKVTEKGKDVELRCDPISGHTALYWYRQSLGQGLEFLIYFQGNSAPDKSGLPSDRFSAERTGGSVSTLTIQRTQQEDSAVYLCASSWGTSAYEQYFGPGTRLTVT.

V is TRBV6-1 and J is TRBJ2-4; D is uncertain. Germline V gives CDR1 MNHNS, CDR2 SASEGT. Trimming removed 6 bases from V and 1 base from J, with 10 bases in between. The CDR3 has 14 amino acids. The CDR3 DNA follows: TGTGCCAGCAGAGAGGTCCCGGCCAAAAACATTCAGTACTTC. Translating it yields CASREVPAKNIQYF.

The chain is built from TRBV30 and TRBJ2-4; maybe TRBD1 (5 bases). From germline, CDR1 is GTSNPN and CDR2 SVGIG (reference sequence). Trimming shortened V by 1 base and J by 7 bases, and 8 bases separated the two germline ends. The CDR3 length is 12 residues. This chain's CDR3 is CAWSETANIQYF. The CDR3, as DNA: TGTGCCTGGAGTGAGACAGCGAACATTCAGTACTTC. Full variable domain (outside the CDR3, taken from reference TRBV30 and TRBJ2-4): SQTIHQWPATLVQPVGSPLSLECTVEGTSNPNLYWYRQAAGRGLQLLFYSVGIGQISSEVPQNLSASRPQDRQFILSSKKLLLSDSGFYLCAWSETANIQYFGAGTRLSVL.

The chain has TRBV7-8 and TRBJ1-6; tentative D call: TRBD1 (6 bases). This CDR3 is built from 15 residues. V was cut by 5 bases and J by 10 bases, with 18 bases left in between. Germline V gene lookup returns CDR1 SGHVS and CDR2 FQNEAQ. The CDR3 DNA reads TGTGCCAGCAGCCCCCTGGGGCAGGGGAACTCACCCCTCCACTTT. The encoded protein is CASSPLGQGNSPLHF.

The CDR3 region has the DNA TGTGCCAGCGAGCGGGGTTCGCGGACTAATGAAAAACTGTTTTTT. This codes for CASERGSRTNEKLFF. The rearrangement joins TRBV7-8 to TRBJ1-4; no clear D. V lost 8 bases and J 2 bases, leaving 15 bases between the germline ends. The CDR3 runs 15 residues. Germline CDR1 is SGHVS and CDR2 is FQNEAQ. Full variable domain (remainder filled in from reference TRBV7-8 and TRBJ1-4): GAGVSQSPRYKVAKRGQDVALRCDPISGHVSLFWYQQALGQGPEFLTYFQNEAQLDKSGLPSDRFFAERPEGSVSTLKIQRTQQEDSAVYLCASERGSRTNEKLFFGSGTQLSVL.

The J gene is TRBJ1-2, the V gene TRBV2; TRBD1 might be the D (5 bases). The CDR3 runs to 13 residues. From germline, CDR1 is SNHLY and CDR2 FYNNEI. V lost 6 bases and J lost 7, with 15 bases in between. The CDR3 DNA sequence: TGTGCCAGCAGCCTCGGAGCAGGGTCTGGCTACACCTTC. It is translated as CASSLGAGSGYTF.

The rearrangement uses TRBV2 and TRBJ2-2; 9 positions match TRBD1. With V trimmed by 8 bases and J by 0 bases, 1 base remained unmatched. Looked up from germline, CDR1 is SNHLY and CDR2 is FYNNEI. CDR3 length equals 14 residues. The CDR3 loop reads CASRTGANTGELFF. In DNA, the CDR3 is TGTGCCAGCCGGACAGGGGCGAACACCGGGGAGCTGTTTTTT.

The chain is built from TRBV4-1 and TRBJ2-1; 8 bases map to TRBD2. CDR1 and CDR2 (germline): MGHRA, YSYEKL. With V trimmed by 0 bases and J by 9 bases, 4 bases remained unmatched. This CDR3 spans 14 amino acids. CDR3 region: CASSQERGDLEQFF. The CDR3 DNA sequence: TGCGCCAGCAGCCAAGAGCGGGGGGACCTTGAGCAGTTCTTC.

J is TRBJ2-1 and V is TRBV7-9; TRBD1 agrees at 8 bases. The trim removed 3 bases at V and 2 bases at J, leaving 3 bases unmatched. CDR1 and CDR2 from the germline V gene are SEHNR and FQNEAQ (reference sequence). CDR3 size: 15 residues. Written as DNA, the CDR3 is TGTGCCAGCAGCTTCGGACAGGGTGCCTACAATGAGCAGTTCTTC. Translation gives CASSFGQGAYNEQFF.